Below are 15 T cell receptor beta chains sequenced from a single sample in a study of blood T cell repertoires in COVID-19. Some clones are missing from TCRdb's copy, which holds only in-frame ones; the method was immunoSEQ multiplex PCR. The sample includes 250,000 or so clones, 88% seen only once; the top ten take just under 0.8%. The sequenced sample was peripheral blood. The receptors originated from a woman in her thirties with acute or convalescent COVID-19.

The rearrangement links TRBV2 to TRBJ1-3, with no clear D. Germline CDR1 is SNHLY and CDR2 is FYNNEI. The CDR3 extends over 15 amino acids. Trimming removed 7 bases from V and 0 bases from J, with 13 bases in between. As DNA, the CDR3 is TGTGCCAGCAATCGAGGCACTACCTCTGGAAACACCATATATTTT. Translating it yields CASNRGTTSGNTIYF.

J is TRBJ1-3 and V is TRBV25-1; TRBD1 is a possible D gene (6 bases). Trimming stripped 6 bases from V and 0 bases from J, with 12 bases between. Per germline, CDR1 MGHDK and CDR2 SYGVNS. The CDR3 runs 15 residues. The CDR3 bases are TGTGCCAGCAGCGGGACACTACTCTCTGGAAACACCATATATTTT. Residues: CASSGTLLSGNTIYF.

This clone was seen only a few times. The CDR3 sequence: CASSHGPRNTGELFF. CDR3 nucleotides: TGTGCCAGCAGCCATGGGCCGCGGAACACCGGGGAGCTGTTTTTT. V usage is TRBV7-8 and J usage is TRBJ2-2; D uncertain. The V and J ends lost 5 bases and 1 base respectively, with 11 bases between them. Germline values: CDR1 SGHVS, CDR2 FQNEAQ. The CDR3 loop spans 15 amino acids.

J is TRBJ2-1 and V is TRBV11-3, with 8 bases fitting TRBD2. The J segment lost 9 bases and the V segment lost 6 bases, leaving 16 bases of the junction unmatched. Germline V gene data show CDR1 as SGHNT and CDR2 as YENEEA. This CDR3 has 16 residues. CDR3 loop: CASSLAGGALSSEQFF. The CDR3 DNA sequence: TGTGCCAGCAGTCTAGCGGGCGGAGCCCTCTCTAGTGAGCAGTTCTTC.

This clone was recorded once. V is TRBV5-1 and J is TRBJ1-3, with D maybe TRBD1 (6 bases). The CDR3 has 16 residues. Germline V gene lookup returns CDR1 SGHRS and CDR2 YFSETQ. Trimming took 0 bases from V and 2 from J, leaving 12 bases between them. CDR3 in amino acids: CASSLEGDITGNTIYF. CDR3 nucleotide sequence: TGCGCCAGCAGCTTGGAAGGGGACATCACTGGAAACACCATATATTTT.

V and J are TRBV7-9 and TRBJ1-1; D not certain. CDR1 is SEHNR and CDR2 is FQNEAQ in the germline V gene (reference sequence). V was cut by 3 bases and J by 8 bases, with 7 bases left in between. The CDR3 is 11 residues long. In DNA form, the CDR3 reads TGTGCCAGCAGCTTCGGAGGGGAAGCTTTCTTT. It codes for CASSFGGEAFF.

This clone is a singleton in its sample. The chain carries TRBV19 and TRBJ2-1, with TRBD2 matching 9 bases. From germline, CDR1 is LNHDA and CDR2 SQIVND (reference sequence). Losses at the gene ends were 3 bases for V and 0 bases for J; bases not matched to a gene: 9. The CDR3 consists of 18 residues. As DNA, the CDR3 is TGTGCCAGTAGTATTATGGGTGCGGGAGGGAGCTCCTACAATGAGCAGTTCTTC. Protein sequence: CASSIMGAGGSSYNEQFF.

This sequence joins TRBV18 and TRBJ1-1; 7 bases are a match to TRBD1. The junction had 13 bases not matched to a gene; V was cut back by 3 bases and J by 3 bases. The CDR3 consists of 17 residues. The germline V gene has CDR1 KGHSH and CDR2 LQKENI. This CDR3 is CASSPKPQGVLYTEAFF. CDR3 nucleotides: TGTGCCAGCTCACCGAAACCTCAGGGGGTTTTATACACTGAAGCTTTCTTT.

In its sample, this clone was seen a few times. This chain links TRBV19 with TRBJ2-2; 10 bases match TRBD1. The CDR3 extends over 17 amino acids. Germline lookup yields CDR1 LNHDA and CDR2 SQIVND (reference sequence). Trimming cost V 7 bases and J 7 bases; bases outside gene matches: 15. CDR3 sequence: CASTRNGQGVFRGELFF. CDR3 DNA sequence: TGTGCCAGTACCCGAAACGGACAGGGGGTCTTTCGCGGGGAGCTGTTTTTT.

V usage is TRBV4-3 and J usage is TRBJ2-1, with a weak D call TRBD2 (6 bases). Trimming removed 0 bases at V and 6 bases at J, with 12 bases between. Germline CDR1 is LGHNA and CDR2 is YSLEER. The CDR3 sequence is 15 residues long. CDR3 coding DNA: TGCGCCAGCAGCCAAGATAGTGGGAGGACCAATGAGCAGTTCTTC. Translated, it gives CASSQDSGRTNEQFF.

The CDR3 region has the DNA TGTGCCAGCAGTTACGCCGGGATTTCAACTAATGAAAAACTGTTTTTT. It yields the protein CASSYAGISTNEKLFF. The V gene is TRBV6-5, the J gene TRBJ1-4; D gene ambiguous. From germline, CDR1 is MNHEY and CDR2 SVGAGI. Deletions cut 2 bases from V and 0 bases from J, with 10 bases between. CDR3 length: 16 amino acids.

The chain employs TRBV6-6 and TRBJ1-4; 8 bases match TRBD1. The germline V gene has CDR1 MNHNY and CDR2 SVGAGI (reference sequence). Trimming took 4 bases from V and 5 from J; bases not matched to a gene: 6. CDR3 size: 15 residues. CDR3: CASSLNRGNNEKLFF. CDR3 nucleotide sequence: TGTGCCAGCAGTTTAAACAGGGGGAACAATGAAAAACTGTTTTTT.

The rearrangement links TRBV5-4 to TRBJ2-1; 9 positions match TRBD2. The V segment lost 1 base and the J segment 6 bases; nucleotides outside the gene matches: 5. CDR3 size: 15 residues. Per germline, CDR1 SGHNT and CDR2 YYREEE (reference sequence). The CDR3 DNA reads TGTGCCAGCAGCTTGATAGCGGGAGTCGGCAATGAGCAGTTCTTC. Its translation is CASSLIAGVGNEQFF.

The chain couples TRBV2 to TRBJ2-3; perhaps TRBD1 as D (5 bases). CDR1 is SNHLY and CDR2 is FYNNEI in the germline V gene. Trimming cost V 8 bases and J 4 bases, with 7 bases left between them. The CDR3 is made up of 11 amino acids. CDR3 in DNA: TGTGCCAGCGGGGCAGCAGATACGCAGTATTTT. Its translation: CASGAADTQYF.

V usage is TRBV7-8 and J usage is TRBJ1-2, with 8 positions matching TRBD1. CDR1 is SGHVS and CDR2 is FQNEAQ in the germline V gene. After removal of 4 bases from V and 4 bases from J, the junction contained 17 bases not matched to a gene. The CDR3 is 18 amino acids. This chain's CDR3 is CASSSPLIARGRPYGYTF. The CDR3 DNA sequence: TGTGCCAGCAGCTCCCCCCTAATTGCCAGGGGGCGTCCCTATGGCTACACCTTC.